This entry lists 22 T cell receptor beta chains sequenced from one sample in a study of long-term antiretroviral therapy in people with HIV. Runs used v3.0 of the immunoSEQ assay and were done at survey level. Method: immunoSEQ multiplex PCR; TCRdb's copy keeps in-frame clones and lacks some. The repertoire holds some 20,000 clones, with around three quarters as singletons. Here the sequenced sample was unsorted PBMCs, taken 2.9 years after starting antiretroviral therapy. The source of these receptors is a woman aged 25 to 39 with HIV.

The J gene is TRBJ1-2, the V gene TRBV10-2; TRBD1 might be the D (5 bases). The germline gives CDR1 WSHSY, CDR2 SAAADI. The CDR3 contains 12 residues. Trimming pared 3 bases from V and 9 bases from J, leaving 11 bases between. The DNA of the CDR3 is TGCGCCAGCAGTGATGAAAAGGGGAGCTACACCTTC. Amino acid sequence: CASSDEKGSYTF.

The chain combines TRBV6-5 with TRBJ1-1; D is uncertain. Germline V gives CDR1 MNHEY, CDR2 SVGAGI. Trimming took 0 bases from V and 8 from J, leaving 10 bases between them. This CDR3 has 13 amino acids. CDR3 loop: CASSYSSTREAFF. CDR3 nucleotide sequence: TGTGCCAGCAGTTACTCGAGTACGCGGGAAGCTTTCTTT.

V gene TRBV5-1 combines with J gene TRBJ2-1, with 7 positions matching TRBD1. The length of the CDR3 is 16 residues. After removal of 9 bases from V and 5 bases from J, the junction contained 17 bases not matched to a gene. The germline V gene has CDR1 SGHRS and CDR2 YFSETQ. CDR3 sequence reads: CATQLGPGQINNEQFF. As DNA, the CDR3 is TGCGCCACACAACTGGGGCCGGGACAGATAAACAATGAGCAGTTCTTC. The full variable domain, its missing parts supplied by reference TRBV5-1 and TRBJ2-1, is KAGVTQTPRYLIKTRGQQVTLSCSPISGHRSVSWYQQTPGQGLQFLFEYFSETQRNKGNFPGRFSGRQFSNSRSEMNVSTLELGDSALYLCATQLGPGQINNEQFFGPGTRLTVL.

V usage is TRBV29-1 and J usage is TRBJ2-5, with D uncertain. This CDR3 is 13 amino acids long. V lost 5 bases and J lost 5, with 15 bases in between. The germline V gene encodes CDR1 SQVTM and CDR2 ANQGSEA. CDR3: CSVSQWVSETQYF. CDR3 DNA: TGCAGCGTTTCACAGTGGGTAAGCGAGACCCAGTACTTC.

This clone was seen a few times. The chain joins TRBV28 to TRBJ1-5; TRBD1 agrees at 7 bases. With V trimmed by 8 bases and J by 3 bases, 10 bases remained unmatched. The CDR3 loop spans 15 amino acids. From germline, CDR1 is MDHEN and CDR2 SYDVKM. This CDR3 is CASDPPGQINQPQHF. The CDR3 nucleotides read TGTGCCAGCGATCCTCCGGGACAGATCAATCAGCCCCAGCATTTT. The whole variable domain, filled in from reference TRBV28 and TRBJ1-5, reads DVKVTQSSRYLVKRTGEKVFLECVQDMDHENMFWYRQDPGLGLRLIYFSYDVKMKEKGDIPEGYSVSREKKERFSLILESASTNQTSMYLCASDPPGQINQPQHFGDGTRLSIL.

This chain uses TRBV20-1 with TRBJ2-5; D gene unclear. The CDR3 is 10 residues long. The germline CDR1 and CDR2 sequences are DFQATT and SNEGSKA (reference sequence). Trimming stripped 3 bases from V and 3 bases from J, with 2 bases between. The CDR3 DNA is TGCAGTGCTAGCAAAGAGACCCAGTACTTC. Translating gives CSASKETQYF.

The chain recombines TRBV5-8 with TRBJ1-6, with 10 positions matching TRBD1. CDR3 size: 16 residues. Losses at the gene ends were 3 bases for V and 13 bases for J; bases not matched to a gene: 13. Germline values: CDR1 SGHTS, CDR2 YDEGEE. The CDR3: CASSSGTGVKGSPLHF. CDR3 DNA sequence: TGTGCCAGCAGCTCCGGGACAGGGGTTAAGGGATCCCCCCTCCACTTT.

In its sample, this clone was seen a few times. The J gene is TRBJ1-5, the V gene TRBV9; 7 bases are a match to TRBD1. The CDR3 is made up of 15 amino acids. Per germline, CDR1 SGDLS and CDR2 YYNGEE. J was trimmed by 3 bases and V by 4 bases; bases with no gene match: 7. Here the CDR3 DNA reads TGTGCCAGCAGCAGCCGGGACAGCATCAATCAGCCCCAGCATTTT. It yields the protein CASSSRDSINQPQHF. Looking up the rest from reference TRBV9 and TRBJ1-5 gives the full variable domain: DSGVTQTPKHLITATGQRVTLRCSPRSGDLSVYWYQQSLDQGLQFLIQYYNGEERAKGNILERFSAQQFPDLHSELNLSSLELGDSALYFCASSSRDSINQPQHFGDGTRLSIL.

The chain joins TRBV7-7 to TRBJ1-3, with D perhaps TRBD1 (5 bases). Trimming took 3 bases from V and 2 from J, leaving 11 bases between them. Germline V gene data show CDR1 as SSHAT and CDR2 as FNYEAQ (reference sequence). The CDR3 has 15 residues. The CDR3 here is CASSLGEETGNTIYF. The DNA of the CDR3 is TGTGCCAGCAGCTTGGGGGAAGAAACTGGAAACACCATATATTTT.

This clone was seen a few times. The chain joins TRBV19 to TRBJ1-2, with D unclear. This CDR3 contains 13 residues. Trimming removed 2 bases from V and 3 bases from J, with 7 bases in between. The germline V gene has CDR1 LNHDA and CDR2 SQIVND (reference sequence). CDR3 residues: CASSIFGDYGYTF. The CDR3 region has the DNA TGTGCCAGTAGTATATTCGGGGACTATGGCTACACCTTC.

The rearrangement joins TRBV7-9 to TRBJ2-3; maybe TRBD2 (5 bases). V dropped 1 base and J dropped 2 bases, with 10 bases sitting between them. Germline CDR1 SEHNR, CDR2 FQNEAQ (reference sequence). There are 15 residues in the CDR3. CDR3 sequence: CASSLGAGHTDTQYF. As DNA, the CDR3 is TGTGCCAGCAGCTTAGGCGCGGGTCACACAGATACGCAGTATTTT.

V is TRBV10-3 and J is TRBJ1-3, with unresolved D. Germline-derived CDR1 and CDR2 are ENHRY and SYGVKD. V shed 6 bases and J shed 0 bases, with 6 bases lying between them. CDR3 size: 13 residues. The DNA for the CDR3 is TGTGCCATCAGCACAGCCTCTGGAAACACCATATATTTT. It codes for CAISTASGNTIYF.

The chain links TRBV7-3 to TRBJ1-6, with 7 nucleotides matching TRBD1. Germline values: CDR1 SGHTA, CDR2 FQGTGA. The CDR3 is 14 residues long. Trimming at V came to 2 bases and at J to 5 bases, leaving 0 bases not matched to a gene. The CDR3 here is CASSLQGDNSPLHF. For the CDR3, the DNA is TGTGCCAGCAGCTTACAGGGGGATAATTCACCCCTCCACTTT.

The chain links TRBV25-1 to TRBJ1-5; 9 bases match TRBD1. Germline V gene data show CDR1 as MGHDK and CDR2 as SYGVNS. The CDR3 consists of 17 residues. The V gene end was trimmed by 2 bases and the J gene end by 4 bases; junction bases not matched to a gene: 9. The CDR3 is CASSERRDRVLNQPQHF. CDR3 nucleotide sequence: TGTGCCAGCAGTGAACGCCGGGACAGGGTTCTTAATCAGCCCCAGCATTTT.

This chain links TRBV5-4 with TRBJ2-5; no reliable D call. The CDR3 runs to 13 residues. Trimming stripped 1 base from V and 2 bases from J, with 6 bases between. In germline, CDR1 is SGHNT, CDR2 YYREEE (reference sequence). CDR3 sequence (DNA): TGTGCCAGCAGCTTGCCGACGCAAGAGACCCAGTACTTC. Translated: CASSLPTQETQYF.

V gene TRBV4-2 combines with J gene TRBJ2-1; D perhaps matches TRBD1 (6 bases). The germline V gene has CDR1 LGHNA and CDR2 YNFKEQ. The CDR3 loop spans 17 amino acids. Trimming pared 2 bases from V and 8 bases from J, leaving 22 bases between. CDR3 amino acids: CASSQPTTGSFWDEQFF. The CDR3 DNA sequence: TGTGCCAGCAGCCAACCTACGACAGGATCTTTTTGGGATGAGCAGTTCTTC.

The rearrangement uses TRBV2 and TRBJ2-5; D is possibly TRBD1 or TRBD2 (6 bases each). V gave up 9 bases and J gave up 1 base, with 12 bases separating them. Germline loops: CDR1 SNHLY, CDR2 FYNNEI. The CDR3 loop spans 13 amino acids. CDR3 DNA sequence: TGTGCCAGTATGCGGGACACCCAAGAGACCCAGTACTTC. Translating it yields CASMRDTQETQYF.

The chain recombines TRBV7-2 with TRBJ1-2, with 10 positions matching TRBD1. Looked up from germline, CDR1 is SGHTA and CDR2 is FQGNSA. CDR3 length equals 15 residues. The ends lost 1 base at V and 6 bases at J; junction bases unmatched: 5. The DNA for the CDR3 is TGTGCCAGCAGCTTAGGCAGGACAGGGGGTGATGGCTACACCTTC. Translation gives CASSLGRTGGDGYTF.

The genes are TRBV30 and TRBJ1-1; the D gene is possibly TRBD1 (6 bases). Germline V gene sequence: CDR1 GTSNPN, CDR2 SVGIG (reference sequence). V lost 0 bases to trimming and J lost 1 base, with 9 bases between them. This CDR3 has 14 residues. The CDR3 sequence is CAWSVGHQNTEAFF. CDR3 DNA sequence: TGTGCCTGGAGTGTGGGACATCAGAACACTGAAGCTTTCTTT.

The chain combines TRBV27 with TRBJ2-1; D is perhaps TRBD1 (7 bases). Germline V lookup: CDR1 MNHEY, CDR2 SMNVEV (reference sequence). Between the trimmed V and J ends, which lost 4 bases and 6 bases, there was a span of 16 bases. The CDR3 loop spans 15 amino acids. CDR3 amino acids: CASSSHDQGGNEQFF. The CDR3 DNA reads TGTGCCAGCAGTTCCCATGACCAGGGGGGCAATGAGCAGTTCTTC.

This chain connects TRBV19 to TRBJ2-7; D not resolved. Looked up from germline, CDR1 is LNHDA and CDR2 is SQIVND (reference sequence). V was shortened by 3 bases and J by 2 bases, with 14 bases between the two germline ends. The CDR3 has 15 amino acids. DNA for the CDR3: TGTGCCAGTAGTATTTCGTCCGAACTTACCTACGAGCAGTACTTC. It encodes CASSISSELTYEQYF. The complete variable domain, with remaining parts taken from reference TRBV19 and TRBJ2-7, reads DGGITQSPKYLFRKEGQNVTLSCEQNLNHDAMYWYRQDPGQGLRLIYYSQIVNDFQKGDIAEGYSVSREKKESFPLTVTSAQKNPTAFYLCASSISSELTYEQYFGPGTRLTVT.

The chain is built from TRBV11-2 and TRBJ2-5, with 7 nucleotides matching TRBD1. Per germline, CDR1 SGHAT and CDR2 FQNNGV. J was trimmed by 4 bases and V by 5 bases; bases with no gene match: 4. The CDR3 extends over 13 amino acids. DNA of the CDR3: TGTGCCAGCAGCCGACAGGGCTTAGAGACCCAGTACTTC. Translation gives CASSRQGLETQYF.